One sample yielded the 18 T cell receptor beta chains listed below, sequenced in a study of CD8 T cells in ankylosing spondylitis. TCRdb itself ran the 5' RACE reads through MiXCR, one entry per CDR3 protein. The table has around 330,000 distinct CDR3 sequences, around a tenth seen once; the top ten hold around 8.4%. The sample comprised blood, either unsorted or a sorted T cell fraction (not recorded which). These receptors were obtained from a female donor with ankylosing spondylitis or in good health (not recorded which).

The CDR3 nucleotides read TGTGCCAGCAGACTGGACATCGCGCTTGGCTACACCTTC. Translating it yields CASRLDIALGYTF. The chain employs TRBV6-6 and TRBJ1-2; D is possibly TRBD1 (5 bases). CDR1 is MNHNY and CDR2 is SVGAGI in the germline V gene (reference sequence). The CDR3 consists of 13 residues. Trimming cost V 6 bases and J 7 bases, with 15 bases left between them.

By share of the sample, this clonotype is medium-sized. The chain links TRBV11-2 to TRBJ1-1; TRBD1 agrees at 7 bases. Germline lookup yields CDR1 SGHAT and CDR2 FQNNGV. This CDR3 has 13 residues. The ends lost 1 base at V and 8 bases at J; junction bases unmatched: 4. Here the CDR3 DNA reads TGTGCCAGCAGCTTAGCTCCGGGACAGGAAGCTTTCTTT. Translation gives CASSLAPGQEAFF.

This clonotype was recorded at least ten times. The chain carries TRBV7-2 and TRBJ2-2, with D maybe TRBD1 (5 bases). This CDR3 is built from 15 residues. V lost 5 bases, J lost 3 bases, and 13 bases lay in between. CDR1 and CDR2 from the germline V gene are SGHTA and FQGNSA. Here the CDR3 reads CASSLLAGHTGELFF. The CDR3 nucleotides are TGTGCCAGCAGCCTTCTGGCAGGGCACACCGGGGAGCTGTTTTTT.

The table lists this clonotype with a count of one. This may stem from a read error, because a much larger clone lies one nucleotide away. This chain links TRBV20-1 with TRBJ2-7; 9 bases line up with TRBD2. CDR3 length: 14 amino acids. Germline V gives CDR1 DFQATT, CDR2 SNEGSKA (reference sequence). The CDR3 here is CSARAGGSSHEQYF. CDR3 nucleotide sequence: TGCAGTGCAAGGGCGGGGGGGAGCTCCCACGAGCAGTACTTC.

This clonotype was seen ten or more times. The J gene is TRBJ1-1, the V gene TRBV6-5; 7 bases agree with TRBD1. V shed 5 bases and J 8 bases; nucleotides not matched to a gene: 8. The CDR3 runs to 13 residues. Germline V gene sequence: CDR1 MNHEY, CDR2 SVGAGI. The CDR3 region has the DNA TGTGCCAGCAGTATACGGACAGGTTCCGAAGCTTTCTTT. As protein: CASSIRTGSEAFF.

The chain recombines TRBV7-8 with TRBJ1-5; D is unresolved. Germline V gene lookup returns CDR1 SGHVS and CDR2 FQNEAQ. The CDR3 is made up of 16 amino acids. Trimming took 1 base from V and 0 from J, leaving 10 bases between them. The CDR3 region is CASSLDTLNSNQPQHF. CDR3 coding DNA: TGTGCCAGCAGCTTAGATACACTAAATAGCAATCAGCCCCAGCATTTT.

The sample holds many counts of this clonotype. V and J are TRBV29-1 and TRBJ2-7; 9 bases map to TRBD2. The CDR3 has 12 amino acids. The V gene end was trimmed by 6 bases and the J gene end by 6 bases; junction bases not matched to a gene: 6. The V gene's germline CDR1 is SQVTM and CDR2 ANQGSEA. This chain's CDR3 is CSVSSGRGEQYF. The CDR3 DNA follows: TGCAGCGTCAGTAGCGGGAGAGGCGAGCAGTACTTC.

At least ten counts were recorded for this clonotype. The rearrangement links TRBV15 to TRBJ2-7; D not certain. CDR3 length equals 13 residues. Germline V gives CDR1 LNHNV, CDR2 YYDKDF (reference sequence). Trimming cost V 0 bases and J 5 bases, with 8 bases left between them. The CDR3 region is CATSRDLGNEQYF. In DNA, the CDR3 is TGTGCCACCAGCAGAGATTTGGGGAACGAGCAGTACTTC.

Many counts were recorded for this clonotype. J is TRBJ2-5 and V is TRBV20-1, with D possibly matching TRBD1 (5 bases). The CDR3 runs 14 residues. The ends were cut back, 4 bases at V and 2 bases at J, with 14 bases in the middle. Germline values: CDR1 DFQATT, CDR2 SNEGSKA (reference sequence). The CDR3 region is CSANRPGSQETQYF. Here the CDR3 DNA reads TGCAGTGCTAATCGCCCAGGGTCTCAAGAGACCCAGTACTTC.

There are many counts of this clonotype. J is TRBJ2-1 and V is TRBV20-1; 13 positions agree with TRBD2. With 5 bases clipped from V and 9 bases from J, the junction kept 4 bases outside the gene matches. Germline assignment: CDR1 DFQATT and CDR2 SNEGSKA (reference sequence). The CDR3 is 13 residues long. CDR3 DNA: TGCAGTGCTCCGGGACTAGCGGGGTCTGAGCAGTTCTTC. Encoded protein: CSAPGLAGSEQFF.

In this sample, this clonotype turned up many times. The chain has TRBV7-2 and TRBJ2-5; 7 nucleotides match TRBD2. This CDR3 has 16 residues. After removal of 6 bases from V and 4 bases from J, the junction contained 14 bases not matched to a gene. Per the germline V gene, CDR1 is SGHTA and CDR2 is FQGNSA. The CDR3 sequence is CASRSGGGMGLETQYF. The CDR3 DNA reads TGTGCCAGCAGATCTGGGGGAGGGATGGGACTAGAGACCCAGTACTTC.

This clonotype occurred many times. V gene TRBV5-4 combines with J gene TRBJ2-7, with D perhaps matching TRBD1 or TRBD2 (6 bases each). V lost 0 bases and J 5 bases, leaving 12 bases between the germline ends. This CDR3 has 14 residues. Per the germline V gene, CDR1 is SGHNT and CDR2 is YYREEE (reference sequence). CDR3 amino acids: CASSLEGGADEQYF. CDR3 DNA sequence: TGTGCCAGCAGCTTGGAGGGGGGCGCCGACGAGCAGTACTTC. The variable domain in full, with the rest retrieved from reference TRBV5-4 and TRBJ2-7, is ETGVTQSPTHLIKTRGQQVTLRCSSQSGHNTVSWYQQALGQGPQFIFQYYREEENGRGNFPPRFSGLQFPNYSSELNVNALELDDSALYLCASSLEGGADEQYFGPGTRLTVT.

In its sample, this clonotype was seen a few times. The J gene is TRBJ2-1, the V gene TRBV2; D not resolved. Trimming pared 7 bases from V and 9 bases from J, leaving 19 bases between. The CDR3 is 14 amino acids. In germline, CDR1 is SNHLY, CDR2 FYNNEI. The CDR3 reads CASTEWGLISEQFF. In DNA, the CDR3 is TGTGCCAGCACCGAATGGGGTCTTATCAGTGAGCAGTTCTTC.

This clonotype was detected ten times or more. V gene TRBV7-9 combines with J gene TRBJ2-1; D may correspond to TRBD1 or TRBD2 (5 bases each). This CDR3 has 14 amino acids. V dropped 5 bases and J dropped 6 bases, with 14 bases sitting between them. In germline, CDR1 is SEHNR, CDR2 FQNEAQ (reference sequence). The CDR3 sequence: CASSRGESPNEQFF. The CDR3 DNA reads TGTGCCAGCAGCCGAGGGGAATCCCCCAATGAGCAGTTCTTC. The full variable domain, rest sourced from reference TRBV7-9 and TRBJ2-1, is DTGVSQNPRHKITKRGQNVTFRCDPISEHNRLYWYRQTLGQGPEFLTYFQNEAQLEKSRLLSDRFSAERPKGSFSTLEIQRTEQGDSAMYLCASSRGESPNEQFFGPGTRLTVL.

This clonotype appeared many times. The genes are TRBV7-3 and TRBJ2-3; 9 bases agree with TRBD2. The junction had 4 bases not matched to a gene; V was cut back by 0 bases and J by 6 bases. Germline V gives CDR1 SGHTA, CDR2 FQGTGA. This CDR3 comprises 15 residues. DNA of the CDR3: TGTGCCAGCAGCTTAACGGGCGGGGGGGCGGATACGCAGTATTTT. Translation: CASSLTGGGADTQYF.

This clonotype has a single count. The chain links TRBV14 to TRBJ1-4, with unresolved D. The germline gives CDR1 SGHDN, CDR2 FVKESK. This CDR3 is built from 15 residues. Trimming took 0 bases from V and 6 from J, leaving 11 bases between them. The CDR3 sequence is CASSQDVYGDEKLFF. The CDR3 DNA is TGTGCCAGCAGCCAAGACGTCTACGGCGATGAAAAACTGTTTTTT.

This clonotype was recorded a few times. The chain recombines TRBV4-2 with TRBJ2-7, with no clear D. Trimming removed 1 base at V and 5 bases at J, with 9 bases between. Germline loops: CDR1 LGHNA, CDR2 YNFKEQ. CDR3 length: 13 amino acids. Here the CDR3 reads CASSQGLGNEQYF. The CDR3 DNA reads as TGTGCCAGCAGCCAAGGCCTGGGGAACGAGCAGTACTTC.

This chain joins TRBV9 and TRBJ2-1; 7 bases are a match to TRBD1. The germline CDR1 and CDR2 sequences are SGDLS and YYNGEE. J was trimmed by 4 bases and V by 3 bases; bases with no gene match: 7. The CDR3 length is 15 residues. The CDR3 sequence: CASSATGLGYNEQFF. In nucleotides, the CDR3 is TGTGCCAGCAGCGCGACAGGGTTGGGGTACAATGAGCAGTTCTTC.